Reported below is one T cell receptor beta chain. Its antigen remains undetermined. Base qualities are missing; no much larger clone stands one base away. A single peripheral blood draw of about 116 mL on average was collected from each donor into heparinised tubes. A BD FACSAria II was used to sort naive, central memory, regulatory and stem cell-like memory CD4+ T cells with a panel that included CD45RO, CCR7, CD25, CD127, CD95 and CD27. All sorted populations exceeded 95% purity. PBMCs were isolated immediately by Lymphoprep density gradient centrifugation and stained directly without culture. So that batch effects would be minimized, each experiment stained and sorted samples in pairs, pairing one healthy donor with one patient. CDR1 and CDR2 are drawn from the germline V gene (reference sequence): GTSNPN, SVGIG. Including cysteine and phenylalanine, the CDR3 has 15 amino acids. Kept here is only the CDR3 DNA, which spans 45 bases and is read in frame from base 1. V loses 3 bases at its end and J loses 5 bases; junction bases beyond the gene matches: 10.

The entire amount of isolated RNA was reverse transcribed using the High Capacity cDNA Reverse Transcription Kit, so the sequenced TCRB transcripts were expressed ones. Deep immunoSEQ sequencing was applied to naive, central memory and regulatory T cell samples, giving an average of about 3.8 million total reads per sample. Sorted cells were lysed in RLT buffer, and RNA was extracted using DNase-treated RNeasy Micro or Mini kits according to cell number. Each cell subset was processed separately to prevent cross-contamination, with patient and healthy donor samples processed together. Using the immunoSEQ multiplex PCR, TCRB sequences were amplified from cDNA into 87-bp fragments spanning the CDR3 region. Sequencing of the amplicons was performed on the Illumina HiSeq platform. For the original study's pipeline: PCR bias was corrected computationally using synthetic template baselines, and reads within Hamming distance 2 were collapsed, with unmergeable singletons discarded. By aligning reads against IMGT, V, D and J genes, CDR3 length, and insertions or deletions at six rearrangement sites were assigned. Within each subset, clonotype counts were normalized to sorted cell number, after which true diversity and Gini coefficients were computed with the tcR R package. The overlap coefficient, calculated on TCRB nucleotide sequences, was used to measure repertoire sharing. Out-of-frame TCRB sequences from naive cells were analyzed as a proxy for the pre-selection repertoire. The clones in this table, taken by TCRdb from immuneACCESS, are in-frame only. Not every clone is retained; where verified, under half of the shortfall comes from an unresolved V gene, and the cause of the rest is unknown. D and trimming were read from the DNA, whereas the V and J calls and clone size are those reported in that table. A total of some 700,000 clones appear in this sample, around an eighth of them only once. The ten largest clones take up 0.02% to 0.025% of the sample.

The sample originates from a study of beta chain features in type 1 diabetes (dated by TCRdb to the late 2010s). For context, the study as a whole: Mean age, gender distribution, total cell number and subset yield did not differ between patients and healthy donors. A total of about 100,000,000 sorted cells were examined across all samples, and RNA yield correlated strongly with the number of cells per subset. In the study, recently diagnosed type 1 diabetes patients and matched healthy donors were compared on the TCRB repertoires of their sorted circulating CD4+ T cell subsets. Regulatory and stem cell-like memory subsets were obtained from only 8 patients and about 8 healthy donors, while naive and central memory subsets were obtained from all 30 or so donors.

What the authors observed across the whole study: At VDJ recombination sites, type 1 diabetes patients had fewer insertions and more deleted nucleotides, which implies abnormalities in thymic rearrangement. PCR might favor shorter templates, but patient and control samples were amplified and corrected together, so any skew would affect both groups equally. Because the HLA sub-analyses included only small numbers of individuals, any influence of HLA type on TCRB rearrangement was left unresolved. Because cDNA was sequenced instead of genomic DNA, highly expressing activated cells could be over-represented, though the groups showed no difference in activation or CD3 levels. Naive, central memory and regulatory TCRB repertoires appeared to be more alike among patients than among healthy donors. Type 1 diabetes patients showed a moderate but significant shortening of TCRB CDR3 length in all four CD4+ subsets.

The sequence was obtained from a young man with type 1 diabetes. Sequencing was done on a sample of naive CD4+ T cells from blood. In the paper's terms, the cell subset or site label means: true naive CD4+ T cells. The rearrangement combines TRBV30 with TRBJ2-5, with 9 junctional bases fitting TRBD1. In nucleotides, the sequence is TGTGCCTGGAGCCCCGGACAGGGGCTGACGGAGACCCAGTACTTC. The resulting protein is CAWSPGQGLTETQYF.